A single sample is the source of the 2 T cell receptor beta chains below, sequenced in a study of T cell responses to AZD1222 COVID-19 vaccine. Generated by immunoSEQ multiplex PCR, the TCRdb table keeps only in-frame clones and is missing some. The data hold about 150,000 clones, with approximately 83% observed a single time. The sample here was peripheral blood, taken on day 0 of AZD1222 vaccination. The receptors were gathered from an adult in good health.

The chain combines TRBV10-2 with TRBJ2-5; D may be TRBD1 (6 bases). The CDR3 consists of 14 residues. Germline V gives CDR1 WSHSY, CDR2 SAAADI. Trimming pared 3 bases from V and 1 base from J, leaving 9 bases between. The CDR3 nucleotides read TGCGCCAGCAGTGAAGGGGGACGCCAAGAGACCCAGTACTTC. Translated, it gives CASSEGGRQETQYF.

This clone was observed a single time. The V gene is TRBV5-8, the J gene TRBJ2-7, with D tentatively TRBD2 (5 bases). The germline V gene encodes CDR1 SGHTS and CDR2 YDEGEE. The CDR3 covers 14 residues. V was shortened by 0 bases and J by 10 bases, with 17 bases between the two germline ends. The DNA for the CDR3 is TGTGCCAGCAGCTTGGGTCGGGGAATTCCCACCCAGTACTTC. Protein sequence: CASSLGRGIPTQYF.